Shown below are 12 T cell receptor beta chains from a single sample sequenced in a study of blood T cell repertoires in COVID-19. TCRdb keeps only in-frame clones here, not all; method: immunoSEQ multiplex PCR. The data contain over 150,000 clones, roughly nine tenths of them seen just once; the ten biggest clones take up 0.55%. The sequencing sample was made of peripheral blood. These receptors originate from a man aged 50-60 years with acute or convalescent COVID-19.

The V call is TRBV30, the J call TRBJ2-1, with 9 bases identical to TRBD1. The CDR3 has 14 residues. Germline CDR1 and CDR2: GTSNPN and SVGIG (reference sequence). V lost 3 bases, J lost 9 bases, and 9 bases stayed unmatched. CDR3 sequence: CAWRDRGKSGEQFF. Here the CDR3 DNA reads TGTGCCTGGAGAGACAGGGGGAAGTCGGGTGAGCAGTTCTTC.

The gene calls are TRBV2 and TRBJ2-6, with 8 positions matching TRBD1. V lost 7 bases to trimming and J lost 4 bases; unmatched junction nucleotides: 12. The germline V gene encodes CDR1 SNHLY and CDR2 FYNNEI. The CDR3 has 17 amino acids. The CDR3 DNA reads TGTGCCAGCATTTCGGACAGGGTTCTGTCAGGGGCCAACGTCCTGACTTTC. As protein: CASISDRVLSGANVLTF. The whole variable domain, remainder taken from reference TRBV2 and TRBJ2-6, is EPEVTQTPSHQVTQMGQEVILRCVPISNHLYFYWYRQILGQKVEFLVSFYNNEISEKSEIFDDQFSVERPDGSNFTLKIRSTKLEDSAMYFCASISDRVLSGANVLTFGAGSRLTVL.

The chain couples TRBV9 to TRBJ2-2; TRBD1 matches at 9 bases. Per the germline V gene, CDR1 is SGDLS and CDR2 is YYNGEE. There are 16 residues in the CDR3. V lost 4 bases and J lost 4; bases outside the gene matches: 8. The CDR3 spells CASSTTTGGFTGELFF. Written as DNA, the CDR3 is TGTGCCAGCAGCACAACGACAGGGGGATTCACCGGGGAGCTGTTTTTT.

The chain carries TRBV3-1 (or the pseudogene TRBV3-2) and TRBJ1-6; TRBD1 might be the D (5 bases). The CDR3 length is 20 residues. V lost 2 bases and J 8 bases, leaving 28 bases between the germline ends. The germline gives CDR1 LGHDT, CDR2 YNNKEL (reference sequence). CDR3 nucleotide sequence: TGTGCCAGCAGCCAATATCCTCAAACGGACACCTCTTCGAATGATTCACCCCTCCACTTT. Protein sequence: CASSQYPQTDTSSNDSPLHF.

The chain links TRBV3-1 (or the pseudogene TRBV3-2) to TRBJ1-3, with D perhaps matching TRBD1 (5 bases). The V and J ends lost 4 bases and 4 bases respectively, with 11 bases between them. This CDR3 has 14 residues. Germline loops: CDR1 LGHDT, CDR2 YNNKEL (reference sequence). The CDR3 DNA is TGTGCCAGCAGCCCATCCCCAGGGGGAAACACCATATATTTT. This translates into CASSPSPGGNTIYF.

This chain's CDR3 is CSVDPPGQGGETQYF. The CDR3 DNA reads as TGCAGCGTTGACCCTCCGGGACAGGGTGGAGAGACCCAGTACTTC. The chain combines TRBV29-1 with TRBJ2-5, with 9 bases aligning to TRBD1. The junction had 9 bases not matched to a gene; V was cut back by 3 bases and J by 4 bases. This CDR3 is 15 amino acids long. Germline V gene lookup returns CDR1 SQVTM and CDR2 ANQGSEA. Using reference TRBV29-1 and TRBJ2-5 for the parts outside the CDR3, the full variable domain is SAVISQKPSRDICQRGTSLTIQCQVDSQVTMMFWYRQQPGQSLTLIATANQGSEATYESGFVIDKFPISRPNLTFSTLTVSNMSPEDSSIYLCSVDPPGQGGETQYFGPGTRLLVL.

The chain couples TRBV6-5 to TRBJ1-2, with TRBD1 identical over 7 bases. V shed 9 bases and J 5 bases; nucleotides not matched to a gene: 12. This CDR3 is 14 amino acids long. The germline CDR1 and CDR2 sequences are MNHEY and SVGAGI. Here the CDR3 DNA reads TGTGCCAGTTCAGACAGGGATCGGAGTTATGGCTACACCTTC. This encodes CASSDRDRSYGYTF.

The rearrangement links TRBV5-4 to TRBJ2-7, with 8 bases aligning to TRBD2. Germline CDR1 and CDR2: SGHNT and YYREEE (reference sequence). V lost 1 base to trimming and J lost 0 bases; unmatched junction nucleotides: 3. The CDR3 covers 15 residues. CDR3 sequence (DNA): TGTGCCAGCAGCTTGTCCGGGAGGGACTCCTACGAGCAGTACTTC. This gives the protein CASSLSGRDSYEQYF.

The V gene is TRBV28, the J gene TRBJ2-1; 7 bases line up with TRBD2. Trimming removed 4 bases from V and 7 bases from J; junction bases left unmatched: 16. Per germline, CDR1 MDHEN and CDR2 SYDVKM. The CDR3 runs to 17 residues. CDR3 DNA: TGTGCCAGCAGTTCCTCGCCCGGGACTAAAGCTAATAATGAGCAGTTCTTC. Translating gives CASSSSPGTKANNEQFF. Complete variable domain (other parts from reference TRBV28 and TRBJ2-1): DVKVTQSSRYLVKRTGEKVFLECVQDMDHENMFWYRQDPGLGLRLIYFSYDVKMKEKGDIPEGYSVSREKKERFSLILESASTNQTSMYLCASSSSPGTKANNEQFFGPGTRLTVL.

This sequence joins TRBV7-9 and TRBJ2-7; 9 bases line up with TRBD1. The trim removed 5 bases at V and 5 bases at J, leaving 4 bases unmatched. The CDR3 sequence is 13 residues long. CDR1 SEHNR and CDR2 FQNEAQ come from the germline V gene (reference sequence). The CDR3 reads CASSRTGENEQYF. DNA for the CDR3: TGTGCCAGCAGCCGGACAGGGGAAAACGAGCAGTACTTC.

The rearrangement links TRBV24-1 to TRBJ1-2, with a possible D match to TRBD1 (5 bases). This CDR3 contains 16 residues. The V gene lost 9 bases and the J gene lost 10 bases, with 29 bases spanning the gap. Germline V lookup: CDR1 KGHDR, CDR2 SFDVKD. The CDR3 reads CATAGAGVQDGSAYTF. DNA for the CDR3: TGTGCCACCGCCGGTGCGGGGGTTCAGGACGGATCTGCCTACACCTTC.

V and J are TRBV7-2 and TRBJ2-3; 10 nucleotides match TRBD2. Unmatched junction bases numbered 12, after V lost 3 bases and J lost 3 bases. The CDR3 totals 18 residues. CDR1 is SGHTA, CDR2 FQGNSA, per germline. The DNA for the CDR3 is TGTGCCAGCAGCTTCCTAGCGGGGGCCCGGAGCGTAACAGATACGCAGTATTTT. Translation gives CASSFLAGARSVTDTQYF.